The clone carrying this T cell receptor beta chain was recorded only once. The antigen is not known. Sequencing was performed with immunoSEQ multiplex PCR; in TCRdb, only in-frame clones are kept and a portion is missing. The sample has fewer than 6,000 clones, about 67% seen once. This specimen belongs to a study of CD8 T cell repertoires and HIV-1 epitope variants. Study-wide background: Enriched T cells were co-cultured with equal autologous T cell-negative cells.

After removal of 5 bases from V and 0 bases from J, the junction contained 3 bases not matched to a gene. The CDR3 is 15 amino acids. Germline V lookup: CDR1 SGHDT, CDR2 YYEEEE. The receptor was derived from a male donor with HIV. The specimen was cultured CD8+ T cells derived from PBMCs. The chain has TRBV5-6 and TRBJ2-1; TRBD2 aligns across 9 bases. CDR3 region: CASSQREVSYNEQFF. The CDR3 DNA follows: TGTGCCAGCAGTCAGCGGGAGGTCTCCTACAATGAGCAGTTCTTC.